The clone carrying this T cell receptor (beta chain) came up a few times. TCRdb called the 5' RACE reads again in MiXCR, with one record for every CDR3 protein. The sample includes under 900,000 distinct CDR3 sequences, roughly 18% of them seen just once. This sample is drawn from a study of identical twins. V lost 0 bases, J lost 9 bases, and 3 bases stayed unmatched. The CDR3 runs to 14 residues. Per germline, CDR1 SGHVS and CDR2 FQNEAQ. This sample was shared with a second study, whose subject was T cells expressing NK-cell markers. That paper adds: Seven HCMV-seropositive donors and one seronegative donor made up the eight sequenced donors.

This sequence was found in a woman aged 18 to 35 in good health. The source material was PBMCs. V usage is TRBV7-8 and J usage is TRBJ2-1, with 9 positions matching TRBD2. CDR3 sequence reads: CASSLATSGFEQFF. CDR3 DNA: TGTGCCAGCAGCTTAGCCACTAGCGGGTTTGAGCAGTTCTTC. The whole variable domain, filled in from reference TRBV7-8 and TRBJ2-1, reads GAGVSQSPRYKVAKRGQDVALRCDPISGHVSLFWYQQALGQGPEFLTYFQNEAQLDKSGLPSDRFFAERPEGSVSTLKIQRTQQEDSAVYLCASSLATSGFEQFFGPGTRLTVL.